This is a list of T cell receptor beta chains from one sample in a study of Graves' ophthalmopathy and Graves' hyperthyroidism. TCRdb ran MiXCR on the multiplex PCR reads and lists one entry per CDR3 protein. The top ten hold 43% of the sample, which has a few hundred thousand distinct CDR3 sequences, 20% to 25% seen once. Sequenced material: peripheral blood. These receptors were taken from a woman aged 45-59 years with Graves' ophthalmopathy. CDR3s include the opening cysteine and the closing phenylalanine or tryptophan. The order of the fields is V gene, J gene, clone size, D gene, CDR3 protein, CDR3 DNA. A D gene is named only where the DNA matches it firmly. Clone size appears in some rows only: once, few, many, or a class for an expanded clone.

TRBV24-1	TRBJ1-2	many	.	CATSGLQSNYGYTF	TGTGCCACCAGTGGTCTACAGAGCAACTATGGCTACACCTTC
TRBV28	TRBJ1-1	few	TRBD1	CASSGADRRIEAFF	TGTGCCAGCAGTGGGGCGGACAGGAGGATCGAAGCTTTCTTT
TRBV5-1	TRBJ2-7	.	.	CASSLIPIIRDVVEQYF	TGCGCCAGCAGTTTAATCCCAATTATCCGGGACGTGGTAGAGCAGTACTTC
TRBV12-3/TRBV12-4	TRBJ1-3	once	.	CASSPTGSRNTIYF	TGTGCCAGCAGCCCCACAGGGAGTAGGAACACCATATATTTT
TRBV6-1	TRBJ1-2	many	.	CASSQGNGYTF	TGTGCCAGCAGTCAGGGAAATGGCTACACCTTC
TRBV6-1	TRBJ1-1	many	.	CASSHRRENTEAFF	TGTGCCAGCAGCCACAGGAGGGAGAACACTGAAGCTTTCTTT
TRBV28	TRBJ2-1	many	.	CANSFGGAGNEQFF	TGTGCCAACAGTTTTGGCGGGGCCGGCAATGAGCAGTTCTTC
TRBV28	TRBJ2-7	many	TRBD1	CASSRTGSYYEQYF	TGTGCCAGCAGTCGGACAGGGTCGTACTACGAGCAGTACTTC
TRBV19	TRBJ1-1	many	TRBD1	CASSLYPQGENTEAFF	TGTGCCAGTAGTTTATACCCCCAGGGGGAGAACACTGAAGCTTTCTTT
TRBV4-1	TRBJ2-3	.	TRBD2	CASSSSGRGTDTQYF	TGCGCCAGCAGCTCTAGCGGGCGTGGCACAGATACGCAGTATTTT
TRBV11-2	TRBJ2-5	many	.	CASSLGGTQQETQYF	TGTGCCAGCAGCTTAGGAGGGACGCAACAAGAGACCCAGTACTTC
TRBV3-1	TRBJ1-1	.	.	CASSQVRTEAFF	TGTGCCAGCAGCCAAGTCCGCACCGAAGCTTTCTTT
TRBV24-1	TRBJ2-2	.	.	CATSGSNTGELFF	TGTGCCACCAGTGGGAGTAACACCGGGGAGCTGTTTTTT
TRBV20-1	TRBJ1-1	many	.	CSASAEAGPLGTEAFF	TGCAGTGCTAGCGCAGAGGCAGGGCCCCTGGGGACTGAAGCTTTCTTT
TRBV28	TRBJ2-4	.	.	CASSFWGMDIQYF	TGTGCCAGCAGTTTTTGGGGGATGGACATTCAGTACTTC
TRBV6-2/TRBV6-3	TRBJ2-7	.	.	CASKRELSEQYF	TGTGCCAGCAAGAGGGAGTTGAGCGAGCAGTACTTC
TRBV24-1	TRBJ1-1	.	TRBD1	CATSDASWDSEAFF	TGTGCCACCAGTGATGCCTCTTGGGACAGCGAAGCTTTCTTT
TRBV6-1	TRBJ2-7	many	.	CASSDRDWDEQYF	TGTGCCAGCAGTGACAGGGACTGGGACGAGCAGTACTTC
TRBV7-2	TRBJ1-1	.	.	CASSITGPRNTEAFF	TGTGCCAGCAGCATAACGGGACCGAGGAACACTGAAGCTTTCTTT
TRBV12-3/TRBV12-4	TRBJ1-5	many	TRBD1	CASRVGTANQPQHF	TGTGCCAGCAGGGTAGGGACAGCAAATCAGCCCCAGCATTTT
TRBV28	TRBJ1-2	many	.	CASSSARTGYTF	TGTGCCAGCAGTTCCGCTAGAACCGGCTACACCTTC
TRBV12-3/TRBV12-4	TRBJ1-2	many	.	CASSWAVIANYGYTF	TGTGCCAGCAGTTGGGCTGTTATAGCTAACTATGGCTACACCTTC
TRBV6-4	TRBJ2-2	many	TRBD1	CAASQLLDRPNTGELFF	TGTGCCGCCTCACAACTCTTGGACAGGCCGAACACCGGGGAGCTGTTTTTT
TRBV12-3/TRBV12-4	TRBJ1-5	many	.	CASSRRGVRQPQHF	TGTGCCAGCAGCCGCCGGGGGGTGAGACAGCCCCAGCATTTT
TRBV19	TRBJ2-7	many	TRBD1	CASTPSGQGISEQYF	TGTGCCAGTACTCCATCGGGACAGGGAATCAGCGAGCAGTACTTC
TRBV6-2/TRBV6-3	TRBJ2-7	many	TRBD1	CASSTGQAPYEQYF	TGTGCCAGCAGTACTGGACAGGCCCCCTACGAGCAGTACTTC
TRBV28	TRBJ2-5	.	.	CASSQPLGRETQYF	TGTGCCAGCAGCCAGCCTCTAGGACGTGAGACCCAGTACTTC
TRBV3-1	TRBJ1-5	many	.	CASSQAQGEPQHF	TGTGCCAGCAGCCAAGCTCAGGGCGAGCCCCAGCATTTT
TRBV27	TRBJ2-7	many	.	CASSLKQGPHYEQYF	TGTGCCAGCAGTTTGAAACAGGGTCCCCACTACGAGCAGTACTTC
TRBV11-2	TRBJ2-1	.	.	CASSLPSQRSSYNEQFF	TGTGCCAGCAGCCTACCCTCCCAGCGCAGTTCCTACAATGAGCAGTTCTTC
TRBV12-3/TRBV12-4	TRBJ1-1	.	TRBD1	CASSLQGGASYTEAFF	TGTGCCAGCAGTTTACAGGGGGGCGCAAGTTACACTGAAGCTTTCTTT
TRBV5-1	TRBJ2-7	many	.	CASSYDGSSYEQYF	TGCGCCAGCAGTTACGACGGGAGCTCCTACGAGCAGTACTTC
TRBV6-1	TRBJ1-2	many	.	CASSPRREDNYGYTF	TGTGCCAGCAGTCCTAGGAGGGAAGACAACTATGGCTACACCTTC
TRBV10-3	TRBJ2-2	many	TRBD1	CAESAGTGLTGELFF	TGTGCCGAAAGTGCAGGGACAGGGCTCACCGGGGAGCTGTTTTTT
TRBV6-1	TRBJ2-5	.	TRBD2	CASSDLAGGGQETQYF	TGTGCCAGCAGTGACCTAGCGGGAGGGGGTCAAGAGACCCAGTACTTC
TRBV28	TRBJ2-7	.	TRBD1	CASSSPGQGLEQYF	TGTGCCAGCAGTAGCCCGGGACAGGGTTTAGAGCAGTACTTC
TRBV7-8	TRBJ2-7	many	.	CASSVPGMPKVDEQYF	TGTGCCAGCAGCGTCCCCGGGATGCCCAAAGTAGACGAGCAGTACTTC
TRBV15	TRBJ2-5	few	TRBD1	CATSSAQGGETQYF	TGTGCCACCAGCAGTGCACAGGGGGGAGAGACCCAGTACTTC
TRBV11-2	TRBJ2-6	once	.	CASSLNRASGANVLTF	TGTGCCAGCAGCTTAAACAGGGCTTCCGGGGCCAACGTCCTGACTTTC
TRBV28	TRBJ2-5	many	.	CASSFPRTAQDGTQYF	TGTGCCAGCAGTTTCCCCCGGACAGCCCAGGATGGGACCCAGTACTTC
TRBV28	TRBJ1-3	many	.	CASSTGFSGNTIYF	TGTGCCAGCAGCACAGGGTTCTCTGGAAACACCATATATTTT
TRBV19	TRBJ1-1	many	.	CASTWGQGTEAFF	TGTGCCAGTACCTGGGGGCAAGGCACTGAAGCTTTCTTT
TRBV6-2/TRBV6-3	TRBJ2-7	.	.	CASSYVGGTEQYF	TGTGCCAGCAGTTACGTGGGGGGGACAGAGCAGTACTTC
TRBV5-1	TRBJ1-2	.	.	CASSLVSHSNYGYTF	TGCGCCAGCAGCTTGGTGTCCCACTCCAACTATGGCTACACCTTC
TRBV20-1	TRBJ1-4	few	.	CSARDPGTTNEKLFF	TGCAGTGCTAGAGATCCGGGGACAACTAATGAAAAACTGTTTTTT